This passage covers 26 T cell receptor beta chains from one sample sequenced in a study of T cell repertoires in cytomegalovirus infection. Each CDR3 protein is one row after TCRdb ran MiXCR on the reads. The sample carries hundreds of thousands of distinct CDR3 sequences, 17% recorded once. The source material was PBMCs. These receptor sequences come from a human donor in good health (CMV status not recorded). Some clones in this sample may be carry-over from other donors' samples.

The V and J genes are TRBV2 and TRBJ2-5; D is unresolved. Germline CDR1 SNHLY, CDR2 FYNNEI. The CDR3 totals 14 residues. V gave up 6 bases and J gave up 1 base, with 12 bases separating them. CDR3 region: CASRPRLGQETQYF. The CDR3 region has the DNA TGTGCCAGCAGACCTCGACTGGGCCAAGAGACCCAGTACTTC. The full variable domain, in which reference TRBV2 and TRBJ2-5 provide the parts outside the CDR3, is EPEVTQTPSHQVTQMGQEVILRCVPISNHLYFYWYRQILGQKVEFLVSFYNNEISEKSEIFDDQFSVERPDGSNFTLKIRSTKLEDSAMYFCASRPRLGQETQYFGPGTRLLVL.

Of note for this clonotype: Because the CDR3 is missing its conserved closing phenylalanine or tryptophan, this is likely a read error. The CDR3 region is CASSLQGTNYGYTS. The DNA of the CDR3 is TGTGCCAGTAGTCTACAGGGGACGAACTATGGCTACACCTCC. The chain recombines TRBV19 with TRBJ1-2; TRBD1 matches at 7 bases. The germline V gene has CDR1 LNHDA and CDR2 SQIVND (reference sequence). The CDR3 loop spans 14 amino acids. V dropped 5 bases and J dropped 2; count of bases not matched to a gene: 5.

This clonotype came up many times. The CDR3 DNA is TGTGCCAGCAGTTCACAGGGGAAGGGGACCGGGGAGCTGTTTTTT. Protein sequence: CASSSQGKGTGELFF. The V and J genes are TRBV28 and TRBJ2-2; 7 nucleotides agree with TRBD1. The germline gives CDR1 MDHEN, CDR2 SYDVKM. The V and J ends lost 4 bases and 5 bases, in that order; junction bases with no gene match: 7. The CDR3 runs 15 residues.

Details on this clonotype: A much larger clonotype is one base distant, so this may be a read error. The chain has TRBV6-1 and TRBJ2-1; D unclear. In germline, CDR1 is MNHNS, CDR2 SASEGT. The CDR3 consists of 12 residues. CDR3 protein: CSSSDVRNEQFF. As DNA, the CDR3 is TGTTCCAGCAGTGATGTTCGGAATGAGCAGTTCTTC.

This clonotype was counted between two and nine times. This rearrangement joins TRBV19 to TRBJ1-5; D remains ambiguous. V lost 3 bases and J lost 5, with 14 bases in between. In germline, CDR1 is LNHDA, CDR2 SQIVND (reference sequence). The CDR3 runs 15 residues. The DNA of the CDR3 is TGTGCCAGTAGTATGATGAGGGCTGTAGATCAGCCCCAGCATTTT. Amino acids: CASSMMRAVDQPQHF.

CDR3: CSARALTGPSTNEKLFF. The CDR3 DNA reads TGCAGTGCTAGGGCCCTGACAGGGCCCTCAACTAATGAAAAACTGTTTTTT. The rearrangement joins TRBV20-1 to TRBJ1-4, with 7 bases identical to TRBD1. The CDR3 extends over 17 amino acids. Losses at the gene ends were 3 bases for V and 0 bases for J; bases not matched to a gene: 10. The germline V gene has CDR1 DFQATT and CDR2 SNEGSKA (reference sequence).

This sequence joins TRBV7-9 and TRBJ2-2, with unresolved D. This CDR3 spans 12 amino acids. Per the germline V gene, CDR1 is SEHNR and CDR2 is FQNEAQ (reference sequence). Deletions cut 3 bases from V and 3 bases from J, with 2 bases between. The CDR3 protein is CASSFDTGELFF. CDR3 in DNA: TGTGCCAGCAGCTTCGACACCGGGGAGCTGTTTTTT.

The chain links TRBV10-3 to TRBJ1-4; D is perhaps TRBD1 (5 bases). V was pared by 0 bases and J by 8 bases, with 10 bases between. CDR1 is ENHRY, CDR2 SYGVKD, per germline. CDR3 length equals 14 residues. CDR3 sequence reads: CAISESPRDEKLFF. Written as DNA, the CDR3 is TGTGCCATCAGTGAGTCGCCCCGGGACGAAAAACTGTTTTTT.

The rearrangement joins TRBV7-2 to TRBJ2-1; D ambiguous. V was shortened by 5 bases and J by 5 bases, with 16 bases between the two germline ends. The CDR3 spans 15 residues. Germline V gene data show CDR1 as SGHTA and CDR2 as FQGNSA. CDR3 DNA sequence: TGTGCCAGCAGCACCCAGGCTGGCAACAACAATGAGCAGTTCTTC. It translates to CASSTQAGNNNEQFF.

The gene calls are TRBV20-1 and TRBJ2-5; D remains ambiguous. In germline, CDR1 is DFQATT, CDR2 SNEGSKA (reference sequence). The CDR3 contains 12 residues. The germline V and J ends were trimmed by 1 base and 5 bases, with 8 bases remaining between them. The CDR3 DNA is TGCAGTGCTAGAGTTCAGTTGGAGACCCAGTACTTC. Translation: CSARVQLETQYF.

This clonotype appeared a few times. CDR3 sequence reads: CASSQDPRGPETQYF. The CDR3 DNA reads as TGCGCCAGCAGCCAAGATCCTCGGGGCCCGGAGACCCAGTACTTC. The chain carries TRBV4-1 and TRBJ2-5; the D call may be TRBD1 or TRBD2 (5 bases each). The CDR3 extends over 15 amino acids. Germline CDR1 MGHRA, CDR2 YSYEKL. V lost 0 bases to trimming and J lost 5 bases, with 13 bases between them.

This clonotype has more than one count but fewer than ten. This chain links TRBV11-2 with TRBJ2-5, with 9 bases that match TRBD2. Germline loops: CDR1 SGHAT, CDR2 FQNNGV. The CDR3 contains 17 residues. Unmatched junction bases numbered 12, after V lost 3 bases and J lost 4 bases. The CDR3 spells CASSLEGGGAIGETQYF. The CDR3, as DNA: TGTGCCAGCAGCTTGGAGGGCGGGGGGGCGATTGGAGAGACCCAGTACTTC.

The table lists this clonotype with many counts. This CDR3 is CASSGTGFTEAFF. DNA for the CDR3: TGTGCCAGCAGCGGGACAGGGTTCACTGAAGCTTTCTTT. V gene TRBV4-2 combines with J gene TRBJ1-1, with 9 bases lining up with TRBD1. The J segment lost 4 bases and the V segment lost 5 bases, leaving 2 bases of the junction unmatched. CDR3 size: 13 residues. The germline V gene encodes CDR1 LGHNA and CDR2 YNFKEQ.

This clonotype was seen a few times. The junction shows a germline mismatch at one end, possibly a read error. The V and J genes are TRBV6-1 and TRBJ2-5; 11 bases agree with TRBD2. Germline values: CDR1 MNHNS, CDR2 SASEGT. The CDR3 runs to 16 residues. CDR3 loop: CASTSETSGDQGTQYF. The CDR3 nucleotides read TGTGCCAGCACTTCCGAGACTAGCGGGGACCAAGGGACCCAGTACTTC.

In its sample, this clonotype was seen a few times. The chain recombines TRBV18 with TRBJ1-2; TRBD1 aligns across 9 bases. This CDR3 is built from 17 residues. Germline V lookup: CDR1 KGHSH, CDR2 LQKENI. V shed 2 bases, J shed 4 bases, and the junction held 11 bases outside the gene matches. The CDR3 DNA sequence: TGTGCCAGCTCACCAAACACCGGGACAGGGAGCTCCTATGGCTACACCTTC. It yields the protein CASSPNTGTGSSYGYTF.

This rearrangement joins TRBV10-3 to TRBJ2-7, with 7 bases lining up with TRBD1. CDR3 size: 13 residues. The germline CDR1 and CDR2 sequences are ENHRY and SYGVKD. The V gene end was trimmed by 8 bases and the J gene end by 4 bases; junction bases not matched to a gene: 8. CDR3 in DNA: TGTGCCATCGCCGGGGACAGTCTGTACGAGCAGTACTTC. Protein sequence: CAIAGDSLYEQYF.

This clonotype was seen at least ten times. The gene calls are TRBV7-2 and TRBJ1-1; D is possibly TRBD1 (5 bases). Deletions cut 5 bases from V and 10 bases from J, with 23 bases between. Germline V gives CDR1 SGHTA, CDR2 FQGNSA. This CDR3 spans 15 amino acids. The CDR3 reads CASSPMGLLGRVAFF. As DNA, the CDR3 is TGTGCCAGCAGCCCCATGGGACTCTTGGGACGAGTAGCTTTCTTT.

CDR3 amino acids: CASRGTGSFRGYTF. CDR3 in DNA: TGTGCCAGCAGGGGGACAGGGTCCTTTAGGGGCTACACCTTC. The V and J genes are TRBV28 and TRBJ1-2; TRBD1 matches at 9 bases. Losses at the gene ends were 6 bases for V and 8 bases for J; bases not matched to a gene: 10. This CDR3 has 14 residues. The germline CDR1 and CDR2 sequences are MDHEN and SYDVKM.

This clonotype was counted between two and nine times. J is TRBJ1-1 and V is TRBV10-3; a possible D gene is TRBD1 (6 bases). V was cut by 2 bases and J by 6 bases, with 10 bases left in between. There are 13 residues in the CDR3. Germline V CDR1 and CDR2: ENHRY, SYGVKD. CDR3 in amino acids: CAISERTESEAFF. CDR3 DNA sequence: TGTGCCATCAGTGAGCGGACAGAATCTGAAGCTTTCTTT.

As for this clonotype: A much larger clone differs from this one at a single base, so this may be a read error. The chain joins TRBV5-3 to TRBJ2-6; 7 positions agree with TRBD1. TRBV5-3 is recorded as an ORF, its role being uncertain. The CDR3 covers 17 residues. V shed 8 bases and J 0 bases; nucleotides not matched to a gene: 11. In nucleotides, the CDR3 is TGTGCCAGCAGCCTGCCGGGACAGTGCTCTGGGGCCAACGTCCTGACTTTC. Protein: CASSLPGQCSGANVLTF.

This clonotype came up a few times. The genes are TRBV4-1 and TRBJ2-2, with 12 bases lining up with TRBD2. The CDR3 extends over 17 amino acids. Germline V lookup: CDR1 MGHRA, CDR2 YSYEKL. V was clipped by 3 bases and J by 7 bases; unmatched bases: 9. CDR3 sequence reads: CASSQNLAGGPVGELFF. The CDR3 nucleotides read TGCGCCAGCAGCCAGAACCTAGCGGGGGGGCCCGTCGGGGAGCTGTTTTTT.

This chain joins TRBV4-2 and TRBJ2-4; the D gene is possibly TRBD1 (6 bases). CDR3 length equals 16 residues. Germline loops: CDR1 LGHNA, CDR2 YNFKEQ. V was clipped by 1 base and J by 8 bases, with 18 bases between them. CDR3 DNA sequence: TGTGCCAGCAGCCAAGTAGGGGGTTCGGCCGGCGACATTCAGTACTTC. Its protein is CASSQVGGSAGDIQYF.

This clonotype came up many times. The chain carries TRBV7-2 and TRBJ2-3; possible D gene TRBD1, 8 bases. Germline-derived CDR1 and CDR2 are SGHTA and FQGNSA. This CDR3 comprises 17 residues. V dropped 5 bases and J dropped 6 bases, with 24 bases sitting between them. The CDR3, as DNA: TGTGCCAGCAGCCCGACCCAGGGGGCGGGGGTACGGGATACGCAGTATTTT. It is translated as CASSPTQGAGVRDTQYF.

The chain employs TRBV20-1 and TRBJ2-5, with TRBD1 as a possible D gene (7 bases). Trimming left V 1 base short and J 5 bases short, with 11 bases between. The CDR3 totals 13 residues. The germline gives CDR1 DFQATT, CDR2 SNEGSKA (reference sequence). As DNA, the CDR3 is TGCAGTGCTAGAGGCAGGGGGGTGGAGACCCAGTACTTC. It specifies CSARGRGVETQYF.

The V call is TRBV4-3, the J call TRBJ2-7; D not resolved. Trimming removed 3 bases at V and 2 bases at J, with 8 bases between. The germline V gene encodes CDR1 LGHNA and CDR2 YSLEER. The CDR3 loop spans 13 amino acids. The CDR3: CASSHSQAYEQYF. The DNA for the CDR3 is TGCGCCAGCAGCCATTCGCAAGCCTACGAGCAGTACTTC.

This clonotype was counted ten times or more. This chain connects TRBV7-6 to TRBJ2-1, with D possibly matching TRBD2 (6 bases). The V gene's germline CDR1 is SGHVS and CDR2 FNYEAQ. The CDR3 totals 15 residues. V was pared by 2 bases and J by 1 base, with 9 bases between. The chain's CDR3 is CASSLLRGSYNEQFF. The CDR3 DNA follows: TGTGCCAGCAGCTTACTGCGGGGATCCTACAATGAGCAGTTCTTC.